This T cell receptor beta chain was recovered during a study of CD8+ T cells in alopecia areata. Overall study results and limits: Researchers report lesional scalp, most notably alopecia totalis/universalis, outstripped normal scalp in clonality. Besides other cells, scalp samples also yield sequences of resident alphabeta T cells from normal skin.

Worth noting for this clone: The antigen is undetermined. A read error may produce the germline difference seen at one junction end.

RNA, once extracted, was reverse transcribed into cDNA for use as the sequencing template. TCRdb's copy holds only in-frame clones and misses some; the assay was immunoSEQ multiplex PCR. This sample has about 97,000 clones; 41% occur once, and the top ten carry approximately 1.5%. Sampling of alopecia areata patients yielded lesional scalp punch biopsies as well as peripheral blood. This CDR3 has 15 amino acids. The germline V gene encodes CDR1 MNHEY and CDR2 SVGAGI. The gene calls are TRBV6-5 and TRBJ1-2; 7 nucleotides match TRBD1. Sequenced input: CD4+ T cells sorted from blood. The sequence was collected from a human donor with alopecia areata. This chain's CDR3 is CASSYSGQRNYGYTF. DNA of the CDR3: TGTGCCAGCAGTTACTCGGGACAGAGGAACTACGGCTACACCTTC.